This entry lists 17 T cell receptor beta chains sequenced from one sample in a study of shared clonotypes between healthy human individuals. The naive CD8 fraction comprised CD45RO-negative cells positively selected for CCR7 and excluded terminally differentiated effector memory CD45RA+ cells. Method: immunoSEQ multiplex PCR; TCRdb's copy keeps in-frame clones and lacks some. The sample lists roughly 2 million clones, roughly 95% seen once, with 0.9% to 1.3% in the top ten. Sequencing was performed on naive CD8+ T cells sorted from blood. These receptors were obtained from a man between 18 and 35 years old in good health.

J is TRBJ1-2 and V is TRBV7-9; tentative D call: TRBD1 (5 bases). V was trimmed by 1 base and J by 2 bases, leaving 8 bases between them. Looked up from germline, CDR1 is SEHNR and CDR2 is FQNEAQ (reference sequence). The CDR3 is made up of 14 amino acids. The CDR3 DNA follows: TGTGCCAGCAGCTTAGTCGGGGCGAACTATGGCTACACCTTC. Encoded protein: CASSLVGANYGYTF.

The chain recombines TRBV9 with TRBJ2-2; D remains unclear. The CDR3 totals 12 residues. Looked up from germline, CDR1 is SGDLS and CDR2 is YYNGEE. Trimming removed 4 bases at V and 9 bases at J, with 10 bases between. This chain's CDR3 is CASSSPGWELFF. The CDR3, as DNA: TGTGCCAGCAGCTCCCCAGGTTGGGAGCTGTTTTTT.

A note on this clone: The identical CDR3 is also encoded by other nucleotide sequences in the sample. Here the CDR3 DNA reads TGTGCCAGCAGTGGACAGGGGTCGACTGAAGCTTTCTTT. This translates into CASSGQGSTEAFF. J is TRBJ1-1 and V is TRBV2; 8 nucleotides match TRBD1. CDR1 is SNHLY and CDR2 is FYNNEI in the germline V gene. The CDR3 has 13 amino acids. V trimming: 4 bases; J trimming: 5 bases; junction bases outside the gene matches: 3.

This clone was counted only a few times. J is TRBJ1-5 and V is TRBV7-9, with 7 bases aligning to TRBD1. There are 16 residues in the CDR3. Looked up from germline, CDR1 is SEHNR and CDR2 is FQNEAQ (reference sequence). V trimming: 6 bases; J trimming: 0 bases; junction bases outside the gene matches: 8. CDR3 residues: CASSSDRADSNQPQHF. The CDR3 coding sequence is TGTGCCAGCAGTTCCGACAGGGCGGATAGCAATCAGCCCCAGCATTTT.

The sample holds one count of this clone. This rearrangement joins TRBV9 to TRBJ2-1; D might be TRBD1 (6 bases). Looked up from germline, CDR1 is SGDLS and CDR2 is YYNGEE. V was pared by 1 base and J by 2 bases, with 10 bases between. The length of the CDR3 is 15 residues. CDR3 DNA sequence: TGTGCCAGCAGCGTATCCCAGGGGACCTACAATGAGCAGTTCTTC. Translated, it gives CASSVSQGTYNEQFF.

The chain combines TRBV9 with TRBJ2-2; D call uncertain. Germline V gene sequence: CDR1 SGDLS, CDR2 YYNGEE. V was cut by 7 bases and J by 4 bases, with 11 bases left in between. The CDR3 contains 13 residues. CDR3 sequence (DNA): TGTGCCAGCCAACGGCGTCTCACCGGGGAGCTGTTTTTT. This encodes CASQRRLTGELFF.

This rearrangement joins TRBV29-1 to TRBJ1-1; no clear D. Germline V lookup: CDR1 SQVTM, CDR2 ANQGSEA. Between the trimmed V and J ends, which lost 0 bases and 4 bases, there was a span of 6 bases. The CDR3 has 12 amino acids. The CDR3 loop is CSVEDWGTEAFF. The DNA of the CDR3 is TGCAGCGTTGAAGATTGGGGCACTGAAGCTTTCTTT. Supplemented by reference TRBV29-1 and TRBJ1-1, the full variable domain reads SAVISQKPSRDICQRGTSLTIQCQVDSQVTMMFWYRQQPGQSLTLIATANQGSEATYESGFVIDKFPISRPNLTFSTLTVSNMSPEDSSIYLCSVEDWGTEAFFGQGTRLTVV.

V and J are TRBV2 and TRBJ1-4, with 8 bases that match TRBD1. The germline V gene encodes CDR1 SNHLY and CDR2 FYNNEI. The CDR3 runs 16 residues. V was clipped by 5 bases and J by 6 bases; unmatched bases: 11. In DNA, the CDR3 is TGTGCCAGCAGTAGTCCCGGGACAGGTTGGGATGAAAAACTGTTTTTT. Encoded protein: CASSSPGTGWDEKLFF.

The sample holds one count of this clone. J is TRBJ2-1 and V is TRBV7-8; 9 bases are shared with TRBD2. CDR1 is SGHVS, CDR2 FQNEAQ, per germline. The length of the CDR3 is 15 residues. Unmatched junction bases numbered 4, after V lost 4 bases and J lost 3 bases. CDR3 region: CASSSGLANYNEQFF. Written as DNA, the CDR3 is TGTGCCAGCAGCTCGGGACTAGCCAACTACAATGAGCAGTTCTTC.

As concerns this clone: Other DNA sequences within the sample encode an identical CDR3. This chain links TRBV27 with TRBJ2-7, with D maybe TRBD2 (5 bases). This CDR3 spans 13 amino acids. The V end lost 3 bases, the J end lost 4 bases, and 10 bases lay between the germline ends. Per germline, CDR1 MNHEY and CDR2 SMNVEV (reference sequence). The CDR3 DNA follows: TGTGCCAGCAGTTTGGGAGCCGAATACGAGCAGTACTTC. Translated: CASSLGAEYEQYF.

The CDR3: CASSSRDRGADTEAFF. The DNA for the CDR3 is TGTGCCAGCAGTTCCCGGGACAGGGGGGCGGACACTGAAGCTTTCTTT. The V gene is TRBV27, the J gene TRBJ1-1; TRBD1 aligns across 11 bases. The V and J ends lost 4 bases and 3 bases, in that order; junction bases with no gene match: 7. Germline assignment: CDR1 MNHEY and CDR2 SMNVEV (reference sequence). The CDR3 covers 16 residues.

To note about this clone: The identical CDR3 is also encoded by other nucleotide sequences in the sample. V usage is TRBV28 and J usage is TRBJ2-7, with D perhaps TRBD1 (6 bases). Trimming shortened V by 5 bases and J by 3 bases, and 11 bases separated the two germline ends. The CDR3 length is 13 residues. CDR1 is MDHEN and CDR2 is SYDVKM in the germline V gene. The CDR3 spells CASSTGQSYEQYF. DNA of the CDR3: TGTGCCAGCAGTACCGGACAGAGCTACGAGCAGTACTTC.

This clone was observed a single time. The gene calls are TRBV7-9 and TRBJ2-2, with D possibly TRBD1 on 5 matching bases. The germline gives CDR1 SEHNR, CDR2 FQNEAQ (reference sequence). V dropped 5 bases and J dropped 0 bases, with 13 bases sitting between them. The CDR3 runs to 16 residues. The CDR3: CASSRKARANTGELFF. Here the CDR3 DNA reads TGTGCCAGCAGCCGAAAAGCCAGGGCGAACACCGGGGAGCTGTTTTTT.

The chain employs TRBV2 and TRBJ2-1; D not certain. This CDR3 spans 15 amino acids. V was pared by 6 bases and J by 0 bases, with 12 bases between. Germline V CDR1 and CDR2: SNHLY, FYNNEI. The CDR3 region is CASRGLQSSYNEQFF. CDR3 DNA: TGTGCCAGCAGGGGATTACAAAGCTCCTACAATGAGCAGTTCTTC.

This chain joins TRBV7-9 and TRBJ2-1; D possibly corresponds to TRBD2 (6 bases). This CDR3 is 15 amino acids long. The germline gives CDR1 SEHNR, CDR2 FQNEAQ (reference sequence). V gave up 0 bases and J gave up 5 bases, with 11 bases separating them. The CDR3 here is CASSLAVEGNNEQFF. The CDR3 coding sequence is TGTGCCAGCAGCTTAGCGGTGGAGGGGAACAATGAGCAGTTCTTC.

In DNA form, the CDR3 reads TGCGCCAGCAGTGGGGGACACCTCCAGTACTTC. Protein sequence: CASSGGHLQYF. This chain links TRBV10-1 with TRBJ2-7; D is possibly TRBD1 (6 bases). CDR1 is WNHNN and CDR2 is SYGVQD in the germline V gene (reference sequence). V gave up 4 bases and J gave up 10 bases, with 11 bases separating them. CDR3 length: 11 amino acids.

The chain couples TRBV6-5 to TRBJ1-2, with D hard to call. The CDR3 runs 15 residues. Deletions cut 0 bases from V and 8 bases from J, with 16 bases between. Germline CDR1 MNHEY, CDR2 SVGAGI. The CDR3 DNA is TGTGCCAGCAGTTACTCGGAGAGACCCGAGCAAGGCTACACCTTC. Amino acid sequence: CASSYSERPEQGYTF.